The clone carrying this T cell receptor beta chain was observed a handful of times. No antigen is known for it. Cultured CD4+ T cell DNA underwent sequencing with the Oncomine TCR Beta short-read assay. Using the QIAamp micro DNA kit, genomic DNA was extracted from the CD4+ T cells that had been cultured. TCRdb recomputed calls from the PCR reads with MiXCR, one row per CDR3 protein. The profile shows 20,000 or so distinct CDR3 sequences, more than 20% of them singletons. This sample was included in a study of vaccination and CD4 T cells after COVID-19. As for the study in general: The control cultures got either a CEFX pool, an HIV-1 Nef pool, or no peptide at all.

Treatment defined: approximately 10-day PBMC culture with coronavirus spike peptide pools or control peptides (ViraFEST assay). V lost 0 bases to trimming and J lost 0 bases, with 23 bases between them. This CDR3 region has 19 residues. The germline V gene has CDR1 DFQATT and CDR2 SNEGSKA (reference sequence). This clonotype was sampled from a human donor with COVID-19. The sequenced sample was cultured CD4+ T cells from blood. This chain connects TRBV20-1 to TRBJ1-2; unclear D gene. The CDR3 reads CSARDQSVALLASNYGYTF. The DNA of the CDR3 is TGCAGTGCTAGAGATCAATCGGTTGCCCTACTCGCCTCTAACTATGGCTACACCTTC.